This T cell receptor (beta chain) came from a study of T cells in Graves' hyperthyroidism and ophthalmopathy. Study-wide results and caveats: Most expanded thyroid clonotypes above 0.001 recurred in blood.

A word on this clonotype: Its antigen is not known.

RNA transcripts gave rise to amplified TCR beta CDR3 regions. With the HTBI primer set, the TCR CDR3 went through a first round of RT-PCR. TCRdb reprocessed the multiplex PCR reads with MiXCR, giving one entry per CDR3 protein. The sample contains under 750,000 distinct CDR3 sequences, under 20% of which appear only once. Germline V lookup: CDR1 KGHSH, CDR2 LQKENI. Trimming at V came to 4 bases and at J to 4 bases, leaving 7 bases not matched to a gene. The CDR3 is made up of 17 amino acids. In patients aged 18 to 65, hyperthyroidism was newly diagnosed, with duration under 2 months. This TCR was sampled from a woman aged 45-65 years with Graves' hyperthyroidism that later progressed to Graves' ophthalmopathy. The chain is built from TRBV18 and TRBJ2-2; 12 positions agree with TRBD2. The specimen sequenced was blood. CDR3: CASSLPGLAGSTGELFF. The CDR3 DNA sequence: TGTGCCAGCTCACTGCCCGGACTAGCGGGGAGCACCGGGGAGCTGTTTTTT. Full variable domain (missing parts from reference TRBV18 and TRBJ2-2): NAGVMQNPRHLVRRRGQEARLRCSPMKGHSHVYWYRQLPEEGLKFMVYLQKENIIDESGMPKERFSAEFPKEGPSILRIQQVVRGDSAAYFCASSLPGLAGSTGELFFGEGSRLTVL.